This T cell receptor beta chain stems from a study of CD8 T cells in ankylosing spondylitis (dated by TCRdb to 2016 to 2017). Concerning the study at large: The study set out to find disease-linked TCR variants by profiling T cell receptor beta repertoires in ankylosing spondylitis patients and healthy donors. The whole study cohort included 108 healthy donors and 25 ankylosing spondylitis patients. Peripheral blood samples were taken, and synovial fluid was additionally collected from ankylosing spondylitis patients.

Reads for this sample came from an Illumina HiSeq 2500. Quantitative 5'-RACE with molecular barcodes was the method used to prepare the TCR beta libraries. Under the source paper's analysis protocol: To identify disease-linked TCR variants, a new computational method was used, one built on a probabilistic model of VDJ rearrangement. TCRdb reprocessing: public reads trimmed at Q25 with fastp, clones called with MiXCR, in-frame beta chains kept. A single entry per CDR3 protein holds the most common genes and DNA from its merged rows. Here the V and J calls rest on TCRdb's processing, not on the authors' analysis. The sample table shows hundreds of thousands of distinct CDR3 sequences, and 25% to 30% are seen once. The top ten clones comprise about 0.9% of the sample. Details on this clonotype: Its binding antigen is unknown. Base qualities are missing; no much larger clone stands one base away.

Findings and caveats that apply to the study as a whole: A TCR beta motif of several highly homologous amino acid variants appeared characteristic of blood from ankylosing spondylitis patients. Significant enrichment of the disease-linked clones was reported in matched synovial fluid samples from ankylosing spondylitis patients. In peripheral blood, the disease-linked clones were found at relatively low frequencies and had a CD8+ phenotype. Some motif variants had previously been reported in the synovial fluid and blood of reactive arthritis patients, which suggests shared mechanisms of disease initiation.

Sequencing input: blood, either unsorted or a sorted T cell fraction (not recorded which). The receptor was isolated from a male donor with ankylosing spondylitis.

The CDR3 amino acid sequence is: CSAIGPGQVSGNTIYF. The sequenced DNA: TGCAGTGCTATCGGGCCGGGACAAGTCTCTGGAAACACCATATATTTT. The rearranged segments are TRBV20-1 and TRBJ1-3; 6 matching bases give a weak D call of TRBD1. Including cysteine and phenylalanine, the CDR3 has 16 amino acids. Solely the CDR3 DNA is kept, with 48 bases framed from the first base. At the junction V is shortened by 4 bases and J by 0 bases, with 16 bases in between. Based on the germline V gene (reference sequence), the CDR1 and CDR2 sequences are DFQATT and SNEGSKA.